This TCR beta chain was sequenced for a study of shared clonotypes between healthy human individuals. Study results and caveats: Donors were few, which limited the genetic and exposure-history diversity represented.

Using immunoSEQ multiplex PCR, the repertoire was profiled, and TCRdb retains in-frame clones only, with some absent. Among 1 million to 1.3 million clones listed, about four fifths were seen once. Healthy HIV-negative adults with no recent acute infections or vaccinations were recruited as donors. CD4+ cell separation produced CD45RA+ naive and CD45RA-negative memory subsets. V lost 2 bases and J lost 8; bases outside the gene matches: 10. CDR3 size: 15 residues. CDR1 GTSNPN and CDR2 SVGIG come from the germline V gene (reference sequence). Concerning this clone: Its antigen is unknown.

The V gene is TRBV30, the J gene TRBJ1-4, with 8 bases aligning to TRBD1. This clonotype was sampled from a man aged 18-30 years in good health. Some clones in this sample may be carry-over from other donors' samples. The sequenced material came from memory CD4+ T cells from PBMCs. Specified subset: CD45RA-negative fraction. The CDR3, as DNA: TGTGCCTGGAGTCAAGTGACAGGGGTTGGAGAAAAACTGTTTTTT. This gives the protein CAWSQVTGVGEKLFF.